The TCR beta chain described here comes from a study of T cell responses to AZD1222 COVID-19 vaccine. This clone was recorded a few times. Germline values: CDR1 SGHRS, CDR2 YFSETQ. The CDR3 has 17 amino acids. The V end was cut by 0 bases, the J end by 2 bases, with 14 bases between. The table came from immunoSEQ multiplex PCR; TCRdb's copy has only in-frame clones and leaves some out. The profile shows about 120,000 clones, approximately 83% of them singletons. This receptor was taken from an adult in good health. This chain links TRBV5-1 with TRBJ2-2, with D perhaps TRBD2 (6 bases). The specimen comprised peripheral blood, sampled on day 0 of AZD1222 vaccination. The CDR3 nucleotides read TGCGCCAGCAGCTTGGCATTGGGGACTCTTAACACCGGGGAGCTGTTTTTT. Its protein product is CASSLALGTLNTGELFF.